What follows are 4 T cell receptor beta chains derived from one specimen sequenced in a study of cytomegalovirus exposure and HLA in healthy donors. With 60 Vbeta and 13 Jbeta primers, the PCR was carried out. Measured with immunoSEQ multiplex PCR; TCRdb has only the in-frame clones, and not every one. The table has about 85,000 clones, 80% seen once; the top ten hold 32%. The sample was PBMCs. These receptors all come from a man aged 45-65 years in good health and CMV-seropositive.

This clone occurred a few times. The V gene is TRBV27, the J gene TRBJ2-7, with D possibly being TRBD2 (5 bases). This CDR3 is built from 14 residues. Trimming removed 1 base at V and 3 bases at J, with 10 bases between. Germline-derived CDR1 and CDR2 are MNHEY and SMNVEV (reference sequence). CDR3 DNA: TGTGCCAGCAGTTTATTTGGGGAGAGCTACGAGCAGTACTTC. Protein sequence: CASSLFGESYEQYF.

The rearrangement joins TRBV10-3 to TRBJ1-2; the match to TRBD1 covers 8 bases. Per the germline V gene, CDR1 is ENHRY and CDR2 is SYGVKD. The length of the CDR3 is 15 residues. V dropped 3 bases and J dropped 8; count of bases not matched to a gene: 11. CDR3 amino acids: CAISEMTGAPDGYTF. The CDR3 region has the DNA TGTGCCATCAGTGAAATGACAGGGGCCCCTGACGGCTACACCTTC.

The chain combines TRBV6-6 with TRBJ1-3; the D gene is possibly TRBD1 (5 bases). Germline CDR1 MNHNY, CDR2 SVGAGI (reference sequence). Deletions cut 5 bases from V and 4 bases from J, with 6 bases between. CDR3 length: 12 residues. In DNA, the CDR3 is TGTGCCAGCAGTCAGGGAGGAAACACCATATATTTT. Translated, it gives CASSQGGNTIYF.

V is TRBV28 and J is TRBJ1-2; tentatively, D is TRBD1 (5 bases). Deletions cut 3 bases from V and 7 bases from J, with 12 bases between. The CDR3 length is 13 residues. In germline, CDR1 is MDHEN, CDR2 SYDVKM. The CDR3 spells CASSFGSRGGYTF. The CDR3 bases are TGTGCCAGCAGTTTCGGTTCAAGGGGTGGCTACACCTTC.